This T cell receptor beta chain was recorded in a study of regulatory T cells in long-lasting Graves disease (TCRdb year 2021). Some background on the complete study: In the newly diagnosed Graves' disease group, patients had been taking antithyroid drugs for less than 3 months. Persistent Graves' disease patients were compared with newly diagnosed Graves' disease patients by peripheral blood TCR sequencing and RNA sequencing. A total of around 35 samples were covered by TCR sequencing, comprising approximately 13 persistent and 20 or so newly diagnosed Graves' disease patients. The study was conducted in China and was registered as a clinical trial. Study-wide findings and limitations: Lower TCR Shannon entropy and fewer highly expanded clones were observed in persistent Graves' disease patients than in newly diagnosed patients, which suggested clonal expansion. More public clonotypes were shared among persistent patients (2,741) than among newly diagnosed patients (roughly 1,000). Preferential use of TRBV28, TRBJ1-2 and TRBJ2-5 was observed in persistent disease, whereas TRBV20-1 and TRBJ2-1 were favored in newly diagnosed disease. Peripheral blood alone was examined, since thyroid tissue, which constituted the primary lesion, could not be accessed. The small sample size was acknowledged by the authors as a limitation that may reduce accuracy. Only the TCR beta chain was sequenced and analyzed.

Preparation of the library involved multiplex PCR. The listed sequencing device is Illumina HiSeq 4000. To build TCR beta libraries, CDR3 regions were amplified by Arm-PCR using iRepertoire HTBI primers. Before sequencing, the PCR products went through gel purification. Under the source paper's analysis protocol: Gene usage analysis of CDR3 amino acid clonotypes relied on the 60 or so TRBV and about 15 TRBJ segments identified across samples. COPE and FqMerger were used to merge filtered high-quality paired reads into contigs. BLAST was used to align contigs to the IMGT TRBV, TRBD and TRBJ reference genes, and CDR3 was defined following IMGT. Any clonotype with a frequency above 0.1% was counted as a highly expanded clone. Shannon entropy served as the measure of repertoire diversity, while the Gini coefficient captured V-J evenness. Public clonotypes were defined as clonotypes shared by more than one individual. TCRdb applied fastp at Q25 and MiXCR to the public reads, then kept only in-frame beta chains. Every CDR3 protein is listed once, alongside the most common genes and DNA of its rows. V and J calls and clone size were set by TCRdb, not the authors. Recorded for this sample are about 320,000 distinct CDR3 sequences; 18% of them occurred a single time. The top ten clonotypes cover about two fifths of the sample.

A remark on this clonotype: The specificity of this receptor is unknown. Per-base qualities were not stored, and no clone one base away is much larger.

This specimen's time point label, per the study, means: newly diagnosed GD, antithyroid drugs for less than 3 months. RNA was extracted from PBMCs in TRIzol for both TCR sequencing and RNA sequencing. The diagnosis of Graves' disease followed American Thyroid Association guidelines. Patients were recruited from an endocrinology department in Xi'an, China. From each patient, 8 to 10 milliliters of peripheral blood was collected into an EDTA anticoagulant tube. Ficoll Paque Plus density gradient separation was used to isolate PBMCs, and no additional T cell sorting was done. RNA quality was checked with an Agilent 2100 Bioanalyzer and agarose gel, and concentration with a NanoDrop 2000. Trimming leaves V shorter by 5 bases and J shorter by 6 bases, with the junction holding 12 bases beyond the gene matches. From cysteine to phenylalanine, the CDR3 is 15 amino acids long. CDR3 DNA is the only sequence kept; it has 45 bases, read in frame from the first base.

This TCR came from a female donor with Graves disease. Sequences were derived from peripheral blood mononuclear cells (PBMCs), sampled at new diagnosis, from a patient treated with antithyroid drugs. The rearranged segments are TRBV12-3 or TRBV12-4 and TRBJ2-5; the central 7 bases match TRBD2. Here is the DNA: TGTGCCAGCAGTCCGGGTTCGCGCGGGAGAAAGACCCAGTACTTC. Its translation reads: CASSPGSRGRKTQYF.